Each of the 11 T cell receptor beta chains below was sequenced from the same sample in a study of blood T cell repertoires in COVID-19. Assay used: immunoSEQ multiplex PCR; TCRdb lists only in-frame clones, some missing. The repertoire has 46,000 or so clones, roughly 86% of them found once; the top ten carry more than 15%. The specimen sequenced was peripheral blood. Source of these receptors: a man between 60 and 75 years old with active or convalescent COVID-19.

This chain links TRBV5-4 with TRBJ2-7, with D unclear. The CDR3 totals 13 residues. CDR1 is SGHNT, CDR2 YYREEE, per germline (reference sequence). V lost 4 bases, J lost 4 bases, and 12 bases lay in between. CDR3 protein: CASSRWAEYEQYF. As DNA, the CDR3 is TGTGCCAGCAGCCGCTGGGCAGAGTACGAGCAGTACTTC.

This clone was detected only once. CDR3 protein: CASSVEGGSTEAFF. The CDR3 nucleotides are TGTGCCAGCAGCGTAGAGGGAGGGAGCACTGAAGCTTTCTTT. This sequence joins TRBV9 and TRBJ1-1; D gene ambiguous. Germline V gives CDR1 SGDLS, CDR2 YYNGEE. The CDR3 has 14 residues. V was clipped by 0 bases and J by 4 bases, with 10 bases between them.

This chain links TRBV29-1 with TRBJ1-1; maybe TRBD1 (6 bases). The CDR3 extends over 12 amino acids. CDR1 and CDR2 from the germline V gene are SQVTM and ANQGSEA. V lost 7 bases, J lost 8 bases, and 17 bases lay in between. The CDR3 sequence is CSAGKRQGEAFF. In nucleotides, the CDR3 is TGCAGCGCTGGAAAACGTCAGGGGGAAGCTTTCTTT.

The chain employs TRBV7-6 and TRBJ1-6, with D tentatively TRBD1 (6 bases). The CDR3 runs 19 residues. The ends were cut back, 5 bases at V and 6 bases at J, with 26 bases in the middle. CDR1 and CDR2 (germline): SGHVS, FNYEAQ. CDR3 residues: CASSLTLPTGWATNSPLHF. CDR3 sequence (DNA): TGTGCCAGCAGCCTAACCCTACCGACAGGATGGGCGACTAATTCACCCCTCCACTTT.

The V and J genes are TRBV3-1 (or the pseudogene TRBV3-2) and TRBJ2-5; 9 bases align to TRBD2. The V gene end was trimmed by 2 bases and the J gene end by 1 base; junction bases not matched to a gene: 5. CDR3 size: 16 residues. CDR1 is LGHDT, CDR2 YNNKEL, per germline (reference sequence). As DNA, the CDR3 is TGTGCCAGCAGCCAATTTATTAGCGGGGGCCAAGAGACCCAGTACTTC. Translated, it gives CASSQFISGGQETQYF.

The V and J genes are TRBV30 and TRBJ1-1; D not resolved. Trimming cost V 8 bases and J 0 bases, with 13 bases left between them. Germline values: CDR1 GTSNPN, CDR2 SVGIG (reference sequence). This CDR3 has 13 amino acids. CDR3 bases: TGTGCCAGGAAGGTACAGTTGAACACTGAAGCTTTCTTT. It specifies CARKVQLNTEAFF.

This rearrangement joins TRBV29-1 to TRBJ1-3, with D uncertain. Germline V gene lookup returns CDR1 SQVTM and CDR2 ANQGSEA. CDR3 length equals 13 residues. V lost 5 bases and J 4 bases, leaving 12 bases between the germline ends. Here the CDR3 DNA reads TGCAGCGTTTCGACCCGAGGAGGAAACACCATATATTTT. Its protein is CSVSTRGGNTIYF.

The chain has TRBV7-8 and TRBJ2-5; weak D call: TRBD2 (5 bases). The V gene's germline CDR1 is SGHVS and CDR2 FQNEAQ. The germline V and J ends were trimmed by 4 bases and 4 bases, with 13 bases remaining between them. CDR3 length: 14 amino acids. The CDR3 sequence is CASSWRGFGETQYF. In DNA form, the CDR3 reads TGTGCCAGCAGCTGGCGAGGGTTCGGAGAGACCCAGTACTTC.

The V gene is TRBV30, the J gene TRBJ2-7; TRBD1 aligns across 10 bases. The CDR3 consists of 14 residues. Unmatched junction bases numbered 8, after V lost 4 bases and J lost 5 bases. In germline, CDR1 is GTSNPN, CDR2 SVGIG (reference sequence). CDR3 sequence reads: CAWMAGTGAHEQYF. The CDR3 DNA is TGTGCCTGGATGGCCGGGACAGGGGCCCACGAGCAGTACTTC.

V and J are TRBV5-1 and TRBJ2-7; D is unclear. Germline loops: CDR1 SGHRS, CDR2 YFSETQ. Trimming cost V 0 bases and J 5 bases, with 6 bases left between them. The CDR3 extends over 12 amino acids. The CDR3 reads CASSLVENEQYF. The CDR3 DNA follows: TGCGCCAGCAGCTTGGTGGAGAACGAGCAGTACTTC.

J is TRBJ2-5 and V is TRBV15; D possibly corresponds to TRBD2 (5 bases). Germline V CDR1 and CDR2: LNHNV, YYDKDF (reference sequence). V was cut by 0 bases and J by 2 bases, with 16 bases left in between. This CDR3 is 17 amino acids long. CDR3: CATSRESGASYQETQYF. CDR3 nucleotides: TGTGCCACCAGCAGAGAATCCGGAGCTAGCTATCAAGAGACCCAGTACTTC.